This TCR beta chain was obtained from a study of blood T cell repertoires in COVID-19. Whole-study context: Acute-phase and convalescent COVID-19 samples originated in the United States, Italy and Spain.

Recovered status applied to Cohort 3 donors who had two consecutive negative PCRs. It also applied to those with clearance or with symptom resolution. This CDR3 comprises 13 residues. V was pared by 1 base and J by 4 bases, with 6 bases between. Per germline, CDR1 KGHDR and CDR2 SFDVKD. As handled by the study authors: Amplification of reference gene primers provided the estimated nucleated cell counts. Here immunoSEQ multiplex PCR was the method, and the copy in TCRdb shows in-frame clones only, minus some. That table gives V, J and clone size, and the DNA gave D and trimming. Here the sample spans under 450,000 clones, roughly 87% being singletons.

This TCR was recovered from a woman in her twenties or thirties who had recovered from COVID-19. V usage is TRBV24-1 and J usage is TRBJ1-1; D not resolved. The sample consisted of PBMCs or T cells enriched from blood (not recorded which). The CDR3 DNA follows: TGTGCCACCAGTGATTTCGGTGGCACTGAAGCTTTCTTT. Its translation is CATSDFGGTEAFF.